These 2 T cell receptor beta chains were sequenced from one sample in a study of CD8 T cells in Susac syndrome. Random-hexamer reverse transcription was applied to about 0.45 to 1 ug RNA. Using its own MiXCR run on the immunoSEQ multiplex PCR reads, TCRdb lists one record per CDR3 protein. The sample carries roughly 89,000 distinct CDR3 sequences, 95% to 97% recorded once. Sequenced input: CD8+ T cells from PBMCs. Receptor source: a human donor with Susac syndrome.

The chain combines TRBV7-9 with TRBJ2-7, with a possible D match to TRBD1 (5 bases). CDR1 and CDR2 (germline): SEHNR, FQNEAQ (reference sequence). V was clipped by 5 bases and J by 4 bases, with 15 bases between them. The CDR3 totals 14 residues. The CDR3 protein is CASSPLAGWYEQYF. In DNA, the CDR3 is TGTGCCAGCAGCCCGTTGGCAGGGTGGTACGAGCAGTACTTC.

V is TRBV9 and J is TRBJ1-2, with D possibly matching TRBD1 (5 bases). The CDR3 runs 14 residues. Germline V CDR1 and CDR2: SGDLS, YYNGEE. V shed 4 bases and J shed 0 bases, with 10 bases lying between them. CDR3 in amino acids: CASSRETANYGYTF. The CDR3 DNA reads TGTGCCAGCAGCCGGGAGACAGCTAACTATGGCTACACCTTC.